Below, 32 T cell receptor beta chains from the same sample are listed, as sequenced in a study of blood T cell repertoires in COVID-19. The assay was immunoSEQ multiplex PCR, and TCRdb's table has in-frame clones only and misses some. The data contain around 110,000 clones, about two thirds of them singletons. The material sequenced was peripheral blood. The receptor source for this set is a human donor with acute or convalescent COVID-19. The donor label of this sample is uncertain.

A single count supports this clone. V gene TRBV6-5 combines with J gene TRBJ1-6, with D hard to call. CDR1 MNHEY and CDR2 SVGAGI come from the germline V gene. The CDR3 extends over 13 amino acids. V gave up 6 bases and J gave up 4 bases, with 7 bases separating them. This CDR3 is CASRSQYNSPLHF. In DNA, the CDR3 is TGTGCCAGCAGATCCCAGTATAATTCACCCCTCCACTTT.

The J gene is TRBJ1-4, the V gene TRBV2; tentative D call: TRBD1 (6 bases). This CDR3 is 14 amino acids long. Germline values: CDR1 SNHLY, CDR2 FYNNEI. The V end was cut by 11 bases, the J end by 4 bases, with 17 bases between. The CDR3 region is CAGRGAGHNEKLFF. The CDR3, as DNA: TGTGCCGGACGGGGGGCCGGGCATAATGAAAAACTGTTTTTT.

The gene calls are TRBV10-3 and TRBJ1-1; a possible D gene is TRBD1 (6 bases). Trimming stripped 2 bases from V and 1 base from J, with 11 bases between. The CDR3 runs to 15 residues. The germline CDR1 and CDR2 sequences are ENHRY and SYGVKD. The CDR3: CAISERGHQNTEAFF. Here the CDR3 DNA reads TGTGCCATCAGTGAGAGGGGACACCAGAACACTGAAGCTTTCTTT.

The J gene is TRBJ2-1, the V gene TRBV3-1 (or the pseudogene TRBV3-2); a possible D gene is TRBD1 (6 bases). This CDR3 comprises 14 residues. Germline V gene lookup returns CDR1 LGHDT and CDR2 YNNKEL (reference sequence). The ends were cut back, 5 bases at V and 0 bases at J, with 8 bases in the middle. The CDR3 DNA follows: TGTGCCAGCAGCAGGGGGAGCTCCTACAATGAGCAGTTCTTC. Its protein is CASSRGSSYNEQFF.

The J gene is TRBJ1-1, the V gene TRBV11-2; unclear D gene. Trimming removed 0 bases at V and 7 bases at J, with 9 bases between. CDR1 SGHAT and CDR2 FQNNGV come from the germline V gene. The CDR3 totals 13 residues. Written as DNA, the CDR3 is TGTGCCAGCAGCTTAGAGACCGGACTTGAAGCTTTCTTT. This encodes CASSLETGLEAFF.

This chain connects TRBV18 to TRBJ2-7, with D perhaps matching TRBD2 (5 bases). V was trimmed by 3 bases and J by 3 bases, leaving 12 bases between them. Looked up from germline, CDR1 is KGHSH and CDR2 is LQKENI. CDR3 length equals 14 residues. The CDR3 DNA sequence: TGTGCCAGCTCACCTTACGGGGTTCTCTACGAGCAGTACTTC. Translating it yields CASSPYGVLYEQYF.

This clone appeared once. The chain links TRBV6-6 to TRBJ1-6; 10 bases line up with TRBD1. The CDR3 is 14 amino acids. V gave up 9 bases and J gave up 7 bases; unmatched junction bases: 6. CDR1 and CDR2 from the germline V gene are MNHNY and SVGAGI (reference sequence). CDR3 in DNA: TGTGCCAGTTGGGACAGGGGAGGGAATTCACCCCTCCACTTT. Translation gives CASWDRGGNSPLHF.

This chain joins TRBV6-4 and TRBJ2-3, with D possibly matching TRBD2 (6 bases). V was pared by 3 bases and J by 0 bases, with 10 bases between. This CDR3 comprises 15 residues. CDR1 and CDR2 (germline): MRHNA, SNTAGT. The DNA for the CDR3 is TGTGCCAGCAGTGAACTAGCCGCGAGCACAGATACGCAGTATTTT. This codes for CASSELAASTDTQYF.

This chain joins TRBV21-1 and TRBJ2-2; the table assigns TRBD2, which was not confirmed against the DNA. TRBV21-1 is annotated as a pseudogene. The CDR3 extends over 17 amino acids. The CDR3, as DNA: TGTGCCAGCAGCCCGGAGTGGCGGGGGGAGAACACCGGGGAGCTGTTTTTT. Protein sequence: CASSPEWRGENTGELFF.

The chain has TRBV30 and TRBJ1-6; the D is unclear. From germline, CDR1 is GTSNPN and CDR2 SVGIG (reference sequence). The CDR3 loop spans 15 amino acids. V dropped 0 bases and J dropped 4 bases, with 10 bases sitting between them. The DNA for the CDR3 is TGTGCCTGGAGTGTAGGAGGACGATATAATTCACCCCTCCACTTT. Its protein is CAWSVGGRYNSPLHF.

The chain links TRBV29-1 to TRBJ1-1; unclear D gene. Germline CDR1 SQVTM, CDR2 ANQGSEA. The CDR3 is 12 residues long. CDR3 loop: CQALVPPSEAFF. The CDR3 bases are TGCCAAGCGTTGGTCCCGCCCAGTGAAGCTTTCTTT. The full variable domain, with the rest looked up from reference TRBV29-1 and TRBJ1-1, is SAVISQKPSRDICQRGTSLTIQCQVDSQVTMMFWYRQQPGQSLTLIATANQGSEATYESGFVIDKFPISRPNLTFSTLTVSNMSPEDSSIYLCQALVPPSEAFFGQGTRLTVV.

This sequence joins TRBV11-2 and TRBJ2-1; 10 nucleotides match TRBD2. The CDR3 is made up of 15 amino acids. The germline CDR1 and CDR2 sequences are SGHAT and FQNNGV. V lost 2 bases, J lost 9 bases, and 7 bases stayed unmatched. CDR3 residues: CASSLRGLAEGEQFF. The CDR3 DNA reads as TGTGCCAGCAGCTTACGAGGACTAGCGGAGGGTGAGCAGTTCTTC.

This rearrangement joins TRBV2 to TRBJ1-2; tentatively, D is TRBD1 (6 bases). Per germline, CDR1 SNHLY and CDR2 FYNNEI. With 2 bases removed from V and 0 bases from J, the gap between germline ends came to 13 bases. The CDR3 has 16 residues. DNA for the CDR3: TGTGCCAGCAGTGAATGGTGGGACATTACTAACTATGGCTACACCTTC. This codes for CASSEWWDITNYGYTF.

The chain links TRBV3-1 (or the pseudogene TRBV3-2) to TRBJ1-2, with D possibly TRBD1 on 6 matching bases. The CDR3 runs 16 residues. Between the trimmed V and J ends, which lost 4 bases and 5 bases, there was a span of 20 bases. Germline V gene sequence: CDR1 LGHDT, CDR2 YNNKEL (reference sequence). This chain's CDR3 is CASSPIDRTPDYGYTF. The CDR3 nucleotides are TGTGCCAGCAGCCCCATCGACAGGACCCCCGATTATGGCTACACCTTC.

This clone has just a few counts. The rearrangement links TRBV10-3 to TRBJ2-2; 10 bases are shared with TRBD1. The trim removed 5 bases at V and 0 bases at J, leaving 6 bases unmatched. Looked up from germline, CDR1 is ENHRY and CDR2 is SYGVKD. There are 17 residues in the CDR3. CDR3 bases: TGTGCCATCAGTAAGGGACAGGGGACTTCGAACACCGGGGAGCTGTTTTTT. This translates into CAISKGQGTSNTGELFF.

This clone occurred a few times. The J gene is TRBJ2-7, the V gene TRBV5-1; possible D gene TRBD1, 6 bases. The V end was cut by 4 bases, the J end by 0 bases, with 11 bases between. The CDR3 contains 14 residues. Germline CDR1 reads SGHRS; CDR2 reads YFSETQ. CDR3 protein: CASSDYRASYEQYF. CDR3 coding DNA: TGCGCCAGCAGCGACTACAGGGCCTCCTACGAGCAGTACTTC.

The J gene is TRBJ2-2, the V gene TRBV2; 9 bases match TRBD1. After removal of 4 bases from V and 0 bases from J, the junction contained 0 bases not matched to a gene. From germline, CDR1 is SNHLY and CDR2 FYNNEI. The CDR3 spans 15 residues. CDR3 DNA: TGTGCCAGCAGTGGACAGGGGGCGAACACCGGGGAGCTGTTTTTT. Translated, it gives CASSGQGANTGELFF.

The chain is built from TRBV7-9 and TRBJ1-2, with a weak D call TRBD1 (5 bases). Germline CDR1 SEHNR, CDR2 FQNEAQ (reference sequence). The V end lost 2 bases, the J end lost 4 bases, and 26 bases lay between the germline ends. The CDR3 is made up of 19 amino acids. The DNA of the CDR3 is TGTGCCAGCAGCTTATCTTTTCGGGTTGGCGGGGGATCGGGCTATGGCTACACCTTC. Amino acids: CASSLSFRVGGGSGYGYTF.

The genes are TRBV18 and TRBJ2-5; the match to TRBD1 covers 7 bases. Losses at the gene ends were 0 bases for V and 0 bases for J; bases not matched to a gene: 1. The CDR3 contains 15 residues. CDR1 is KGHSH and CDR2 is LQKENI in the germline V gene. The chain's CDR3 is CASSPPGQHQETQYF. The CDR3 DNA follows: TGTGCCAGCTCACCACCGGGACAGCACCAAGAGACCCAGTACTTC.

This chain links TRBV10-1 with TRBJ2-5; the D is unclear. This CDR3 has 14 amino acids. Trimming took off 10 bases at V and 2 bases at J, with 17 bases between the two ends. CDR1 is WNHNN and CDR2 is SYGVQD in the germline V gene (reference sequence). The DNA for the CDR3 is TGCGCCACCCCGACCGGGTACCGTCAAGAGACCCAGTACTTC. Translated, it gives CATPTGYRQETQYF.

The chain's CDR3 is CASSPRTSGGPSSYNEQFF. The DNA for the CDR3 is TGTGCCAGCAGTCCCCGGACTAGCGGGGGCCCCAGCTCCTACAATGAGCAGTTCTTC. The V and J genes are TRBV3-1 (or the pseudogene TRBV3-2) and TRBJ2-1; TRBD2 matches 13 bases. The CDR3 spans 19 residues. Germline trimming cut 6 bases from V and 0 bases from J; bases unmatched to any gene: 11. Looked up from germline, CDR1 is LGHDT and CDR2 is YNNKEL (reference sequence).

The chain recombines TRBV23-1 with TRBJ1-5, with 7 bases fitting TRBD1. TRBV23-1 is identified as an open reading frame with a role that is uncertain. CDR3 length: 17 amino acids. V lost 2 bases, J lost 0 bases, and 7 bases stayed unmatched. CDR3 coding DNA: TGCGCCAGCAGTCAAACTCCAGGACAGGATAGCAATCAGCCCCAGCATTTT. As protein: CASSQTPGQDSNQPQHF.

This chain links TRBV7-9 with TRBJ2-1; 11 nucleotides line up with TRBD2. Per germline, CDR1 SEHNR and CDR2 FQNEAQ (reference sequence). The CDR3 covers 15 residues. After removal of 5 bases from V and 4 bases from J, the junction contained 4 bases not matched to a gene. As DNA, the CDR3 is TGTGCCAGCAGCATGACTAGCGGGGTATACAATGAGCAGTTCTTC. This sequence encodes CASSMTSGVYNEQFF.

As DNA, the CDR3 is TGTGCCAGCAGCCAAGCCCCGACAGGAGGCCTGAAAGCTTTCTTT. Residues: CASSQAPTGGLKAFF. The chain joins TRBV4-2 to TRBJ1-1; TRBD1 might be the D (6 bases). CDR3 size: 15 residues. Germline assignment: CDR1 LGHNA and CDR2 YNFKEQ. Trimming took off 1 base at V and 9 bases at J, with 18 bases between the two ends.

The CDR3 sequence is CASNRNMNTEAFF. CDR3 nucleotide sequence: TGCGCCAGCAACAGGAACATGAACACTGAAGCTTTCTTT. The genes are TRBV10-2 and TRBJ1-1; the D gene is possibly TRBD1 (5 bases). The germline gives CDR1 WSHSY, CDR2 SAAADI. The CDR3 extends over 13 amino acids. Trimming removed 7 bases at V and 0 bases at J, with 9 bases between.

The chain has TRBV28 and TRBJ2-7; 13 bases match TRBD2. The germline V gene encodes CDR1 MDHEN and CDR2 SYDVKM. The CDR3 spans 18 residues. Germline trimming cut 4 bases from V and 4 bases from J; bases unmatched to any gene: 13. CDR3 protein: CASSSLRLAGGRRYEQYV. For the CDR3, the DNA is TGTGCCAGCAGTTCACTTAGACTAGCGGGGGGCCGGAGGTACGAGCAGTACGTC.

The V gene is TRBV20-1, the J gene TRBJ2-1; 8 bases are a match to TRBD1. The CDR3 has 19 residues. The germline CDR1 and CDR2 sequences are DFQATT and SNEGSKA (reference sequence). Losses at the gene ends were 3 bases for V and 1 base for J; bases not matched to a gene: 17. Written as DNA, the CDR3 is TGCAGTGCTAGTGTCGGACAGGGTAGTACCCAAGGGTCCTACAATGAGCAGTTCTTC. Translation gives CSASVGQGSTQGSYNEQFF.

This chain joins TRBV18 and TRBJ1-5, with D possibly being TRBD1 (6 bases). The CDR3 is 16 amino acids. With 6 bases removed from V and 4 bases from J, the gap between germline ends came to 19 bases. The germline CDR1 and CDR2 sequences are KGHSH and LQKENI. CDR3 in DNA: TGTGCCAGCTCCCCAGGTGGCAGGGGAAGGAATCAGCCCCAGCATTTT. Its protein is CASSPGGRGRNQPQHF. Full variable domain (outside the CDR3, taken from reference TRBV18 and TRBJ1-5): NAGVMQNPRHLVRRRGQEARLRCSPMKGHSHVYWYRQLPEEGLKFMVYLQKENIIDESGMPKERFSAEFPKEGPSILRIQQVVRGDSAAYFCASSPGGRGRNQPQHFGDGTRLSIL.

This clone was found a few times. The rearrangement joins TRBV5-1 to TRBJ1-5; D call uncertain. The CDR3 spans 13 residues. CDR1 SGHRS and CDR2 YFSETQ come from the germline V gene. V dropped 7 bases and J dropped 6 bases, with 14 bases sitting between them. The CDR3: CASSGGEGQPQHF. CDR3 coding DNA: TGCGCCAGCTCAGGAGGAGAAGGTCAGCCCCAGCATTTT.

V is TRBV9 and J is TRBJ1-3; a possible D gene is TRBD1 (6 bases). The germline V gene has CDR1 SGDLS and CDR2 YYNGEE. CDR3 length: 15 residues. Trimming took 4 bases from V and 3 from J, leaving 14 bases between them. The CDR3 is CASSPGRDIGNTIYF. Written as DNA, the CDR3 is TGTGCCAGCAGCCCCGGCCGGGACATTGGAAACACCATATATTTT.

This clone turned up a few times. The CDR3 loop reads CASSSHMTGKGADTQYF. The CDR3 nucleotides read TGTGCCAGCAGCTCTCACATGACAGGGAAAGGGGCCGATACGCAGTATTTT. This chain connects TRBV9 to TRBJ2-3; TRBD1 agrees at 7 bases. The CDR3 has 17 amino acids. Germline-derived CDR1 and CDR2 are SGDLS and YYNGEE. J gave up 6 bases and V 4 bases, and 17 bases lay outside the gene matches.

A single count supports this clone. J is TRBJ2-3 and V is TRBV3-1 (or the pseudogene TRBV3-2), with 13 bases identical to TRBD2. The germline gives CDR1 LGHDT, CDR2 YNNKEL (reference sequence). The CDR3 is 14 amino acids. Unmatched junction bases numbered 2, after V lost 5 bases and J lost 6 bases. CDR3 protein: CASSRTSGGDTQYF. The CDR3 DNA follows: TGTGCCAGCAGCAGGACTAGCGGGGGTGATACGCAGTATTTT.